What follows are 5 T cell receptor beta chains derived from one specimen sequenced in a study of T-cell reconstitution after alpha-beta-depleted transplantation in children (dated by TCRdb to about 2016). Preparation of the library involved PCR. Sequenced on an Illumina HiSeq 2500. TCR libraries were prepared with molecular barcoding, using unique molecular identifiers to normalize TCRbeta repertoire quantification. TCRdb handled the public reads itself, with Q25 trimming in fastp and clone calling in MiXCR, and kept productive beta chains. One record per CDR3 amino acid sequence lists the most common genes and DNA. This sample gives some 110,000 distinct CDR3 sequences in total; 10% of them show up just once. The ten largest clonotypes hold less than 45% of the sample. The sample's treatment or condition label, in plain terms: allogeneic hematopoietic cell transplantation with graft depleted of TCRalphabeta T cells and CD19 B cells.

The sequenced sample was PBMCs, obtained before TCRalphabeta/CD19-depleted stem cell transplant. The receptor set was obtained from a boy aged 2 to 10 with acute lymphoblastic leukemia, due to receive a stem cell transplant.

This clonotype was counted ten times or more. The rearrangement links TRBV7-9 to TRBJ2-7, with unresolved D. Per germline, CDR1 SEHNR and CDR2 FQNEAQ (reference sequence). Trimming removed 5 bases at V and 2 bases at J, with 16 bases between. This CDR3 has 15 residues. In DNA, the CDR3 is TGTGCCAGCAGCCCCTTAGACATCTCGACCTACGAGCAGTACTTC. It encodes CASSPLDISTYEQYF.

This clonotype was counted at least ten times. CDR3 nucleotide sequence: TGTGCCAGCAATCTAAACTCCGGGACAGGGGAACCATATGGCTACACCTTC. It codes for CASNLNSGTGEPYGYTF. The V call is TRBV6-5, the J call TRBJ1-2; 10 nucleotides align to TRBD1. The trim removed 7 bases at V and 5 bases at J, leaving 16 bases unmatched. CDR1 MNHEY and CDR2 SVGAGI come from the germline V gene. This CDR3 comprises 17 residues.

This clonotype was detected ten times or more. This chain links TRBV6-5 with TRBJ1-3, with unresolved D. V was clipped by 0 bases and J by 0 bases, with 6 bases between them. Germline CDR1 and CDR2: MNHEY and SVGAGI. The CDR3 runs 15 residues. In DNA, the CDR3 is TGTGCCAGCAGTTACTCGGGAGGCTCTGGAAACACCATATATTTT. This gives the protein CASSYSGGSGNTIYF.

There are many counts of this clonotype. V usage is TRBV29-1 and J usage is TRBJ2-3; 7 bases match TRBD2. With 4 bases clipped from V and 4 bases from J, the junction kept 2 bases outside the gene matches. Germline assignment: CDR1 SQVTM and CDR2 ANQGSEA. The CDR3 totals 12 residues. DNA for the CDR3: TGCAGCGTTGTAACTAGCGCAGATACGCAGTATTTT. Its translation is CSVVTSADTQYF.

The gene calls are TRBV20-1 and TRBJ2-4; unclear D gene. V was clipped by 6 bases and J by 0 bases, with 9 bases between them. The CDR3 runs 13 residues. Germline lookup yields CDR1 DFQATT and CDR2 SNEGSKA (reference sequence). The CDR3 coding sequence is TGCAGTGCCCCCGGCATAGCCAAAAACATTCAGTACTTC. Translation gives CSAPGIAKNIQYF.